This T cell receptor (beta chain) was retrieved from a study of cytomegalovirus exposure and HLA in healthy donors (dated by TCRdb to the late 2010s). About the full investigation: In an earlier analysis of 550 to 750 of the donors, 250 to 300 Gb of sequence data and just under 120 million unique TCR beta sequences from 180 million or so T cells were reported. Among some 410 genotyped donors of the cohort, an average of around 240,000 unique TCR beta nucleotide sequences was sequenced per donor, of which 15% to 20% were non-productive. HLA typing included class I and class II loci at four-digit resolution. Typing coverage varied by locus: about 620-640 donors for A, B, C, DRB1 and DQB1; under 550 for DQA1; around 570 for DPA1; 450 to 480 for DPB1. Rather than drawing on any new phenotypic data, the later analysis identified candidate immune exposures from TCR beta sequences and the way those sequences occurred across donors. Genome-wide SNP genotypes for about three fifths of the roughly 700 donors were used in a later genetic analysis, which treated that subset as a discovery cohort. In a later analysis, previously published TCR beta repertoires from hundreds of donors were re-analyzed and high-resolution HLA genotyping was added so that TCR occurrence patterns could be studied. A separate validation cohort of approximately 130 different subjects was used in addition to the approximately 700-subject first cohort. Among the approximately 400 genotyped donors, approximately 81% belonged to the genetic ancestry cluster associated with self-reported Caucasian donors. An early release covering about 600 HLA-typed donors comprised about 300 gigabases of sequencing data and 85 million or so unique TCR sequences. The study was designed to test whether signatures of past pathogen exposure could be identified by cataloging public T cell receptors. The study combined high-throughput TCR immunosequencing, statistical association of individual TCRs with disease status, and machine learning to predict cytomegalovirus infection status. Donor age, sex, ethnicity and CMV serostatus were collected together with the repertoire data. Five DR-DQ haplotypes were treated as single units for association and clustering because of strong linkage in the cohort. The T cell repertoires of 550 to 850 subjects were profiled by immunosequencing and related to cytomegalovirus serostatus. All discovery cohort repertoires had been generated on a single sequencing platform. In an earlier analysis of 587 of the donors, high-throughput TCR beta sequencing was used to judge whether each TCR beta V gene segment behaved as functional or pseudogenic. The research as a whole found: Roughly uniform sequencing depth across donors was assumed in presence/absence analyses, although this assumption may not hold. Most TCR sequences were seen in very few donors, while some public TCRs were found in many individuals. HLA typing was unavailable for some donors at each locus, so association tests used only the typed subset. Assigning TCR associations to individual alleles was difficult when HLA alleles, especially DR and DQ, strongly co-occurred. Approximately 16 rarely observed V segments, including chromosome 9 orphons, were excluded from the earlier analysis of a few hundred of the donors because counts were too low. Cytomegalovirus status was reported to be diagnosed by the classifier with high specificity and sensitivity in both the original and validation cohorts. CMV serostatus was the only immune exposure information available for the cohort. A later analysis reported that several top co-occurrence clusters appeared linked to parvovirus B19, influenza, CMV and Epstein-Barr virus. A cluster of highly shared sequence variants was judged likely to be a technical artifact of the sequencing pipeline. Linkage disequilibrium might explain the correlated functional status among segregating V segments, but an unknown experimental factor could not be excluded. The authors suggested that the approach could potentially be extended to other disease states and immunological phenotypes. According to a later analysis, most CMV-associated TCR beta chains appeared to be HLA-restricted, and the HLA associations seemed to be driven largely by CMV exposure. In an earlier analysis of some 500 of the donors, most TCR beta V segments appeared in productive rearrangements about 90% or about 30% of the time, broadly matching IMGT annotations. A later genetic analysis reported fewer N-insertions in productive TCRs among donors in an Asian-associated ancestry cluster than the approximately 670-donor mean. Specific HLA alleles were associated with over 15,000 TCR beta sequences at a false discovery rate of 0.05 in a later analysis. In vitro tests confirmed that a few of the cytomegalovirus-associated TCR beta chains recognize cytomegalovirus antigens. In a later analysis, HLA-associated TCR beta chains showed more clonal expansion and lower generation probabilities than non-associated chains that were equally common. In a later analysis, the rate of TCR association differed among HLA loci, with DRB1 alleles having the most associated TCRs and HLA-C alleles having the fewest. The cohort was sequenced for TCR beta chains only, and without alpha or paired-chain data the features that could be detected were limited. An association between a missense DCLRE1C variant and V-gene and J-gene trimming of TCR beta chains was found in a later genetic analysis and replicated in an independent cohort. The 87-base-pair reads could not distinguish some IMGT-functional V segments, including TRBV6-2 and TRBV6-3, so those segments were excluded. The study listed 150 to 200 TCR beta chains as associated with cytomegalovirus. A further reported finding was that TCR beta sequences accurately predicted the HLA-A and HLA-B alleles for most subjects in the first cohort.

Sequences ENHRY (CDR1) and SYGVKD (CDR2) are obtained from the germline V gene. After removal of 8 bases from V and 6 bases from J, the junction retains 14 bases not matched to a gene. The CDR3 contains 15 residues, cysteine and phenylalanine counted. The kept DNA is CDR3 alone, 45 bases in frame from the first base. The cohort consisted of hundreds of healthy bone marrow donors. At the time of sampling, every cohort member was nominally healthy, though immune exposures that went unrecorded were likely present. The donor was CMV seronegative and was included in the group of hundreds of seronegative cohort members. Each donor provided a peripheral blood sample, and peripheral blood mononuclear cells were used for TCR beta sequencing. Genomic DNA was extracted from the blood cell samples with the Qiagen DNeasy Blood Extraction Kit. Library preparation used the immunoSEQ multiplex PCR assay. For the multiplex PCR, a mixture combining 60 forward primers for TCR Vbeta segments and 13 reverse primers for TCR Jbeta segments was used. The CDR3 region of rearranged TCR beta genes was amplified from genomic DNA with a multiplex PCR assay. On the Illumina HiSeq System, the amplified TCR beta libraries were sequenced as 87-base-pair reads. The authors processed their data as follows. In a later analysis, around 80 million unique TCR beta chains were counted across the approximately 670 repertoires, and some 10 million of these chains were shared by at least two donors. A nearest-neighbor algorithm error-corrected the raw reads and collapsed the reads into unique sequences, merging closely related sequences to remove PCR and sequencing errors. To assign V, D and J gene segments, CDR3 sequences were aligned to IMGT reference sequences. For a sequence to be retained, at least a six-nucleotide match to both a V gene segment and a J gene segment was required. Rearrangements were called productive when the CDR3 lacked stop codons and stayed in frame with V and J; all others were non-productive. Following IMGT convention, CDR3 was defined as the stretch from the second conserved V-encoded cysteine up to the conserved J-encoded phenylalanine. Sequences without an unambiguous match to a single V gene segment were excluded from the earlier analysis of a few hundred of the donors. In an earlier analysis of roughly 500 of the donors, V segments were called functional above 56.7% productive rearrangements and were called segregating when the between-donor standard deviation exceeded 5%. A statistical classification framework was built to diagnose cytomegalovirus status from the catalog of TCR beta chain sequences. In a later analysis, V and J genes were assigned by comparing TCR nucleotide sequences against IMGT/GENE-DB human TR gene sequences. A later analysis assigned CDR3 sequences and most-parsimonious VDJ recombination scenarios with the TCRdist pipeline. In a later analysis, every TCR beta chain was defined by the combination of its CDR3 amino acid sequence and its V-gene family, and reads without a unique V-gene family were dropped. A later analysis removed 500 to 650 highly shared, low-generation-probability nucleotide sequences to deal with suspected cross-contamination and a sequencing artifact. In a later analysis, a clonal expansion index was calculated for each public chain from normalized within-repertoire ranks of inferred template counts. In a later analysis, generation probabilities were computed using a VDJ recombination model fitted to out-of-frame rearrangements, and the results were checked against IGoR. Hypergeometric tests were used in a later analysis to score TCR-TCR, TCR-HLA and TCR-CMV co-occurrence, with a repertoire-size bias correction applied to the TCR pairs. To estimate false discovery rates, a later analysis permuted the HLA or CMV assignments 20 times. In a later analysis, co-occurring TCRs were grouped using DBSCAN, with TCRdist sequence similarity added in when clustering inside HLA-allele-positive subsets. Repertoires with fewer than 30,000 or more than 120,000 public chains were left out of co-occurrence clustering, as were a handful of repertoires with anomalous nucleotide sharing. The table was pulled from immuneACCESS by TCRdb, which kept in-frame rearrangements only. Such tables lose some clones; where checked, under half of the loss comes from unresolved V genes, and the rest has no known cause. V and J calls and clone size follow that table, whereas D and trimming were derived from the DNA. The sample includes some 220,000 clones, with about 77% observed a single time. The leading ten clones occupy around 0.44% of the sample.

To note about this clone: Its antigen is not yet known. Base-call qualities are not available, and no considerably larger clone is one nucleotide away.

This TCR came from a boy aged 5-17 years in good health and CMV-seronegative. Sequencing used PBMCs. The rearrangement combines TRBV10-3 with TRBJ2-7, with 9 bases aligning to TRBD1. The CDR3 corresponds to CAIGRRQGEASEQYF. The base sequence is TGTGCCATCGGAAGGAGACAGGGGGAGGCGAGCGAGCAGTACTTC.